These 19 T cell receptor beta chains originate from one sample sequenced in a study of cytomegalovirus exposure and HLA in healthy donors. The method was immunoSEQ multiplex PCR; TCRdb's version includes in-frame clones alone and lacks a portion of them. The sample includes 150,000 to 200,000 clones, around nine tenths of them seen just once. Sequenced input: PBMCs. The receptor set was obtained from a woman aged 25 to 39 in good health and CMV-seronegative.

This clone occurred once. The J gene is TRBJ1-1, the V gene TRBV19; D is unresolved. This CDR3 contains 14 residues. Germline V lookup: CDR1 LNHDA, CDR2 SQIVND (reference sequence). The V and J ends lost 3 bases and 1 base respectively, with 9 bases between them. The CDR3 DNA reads TGTGCCAGTAGTATTGAGAGGTCGAACACTGAAGCTTTCTTT. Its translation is CASSIERSNTEAFF.

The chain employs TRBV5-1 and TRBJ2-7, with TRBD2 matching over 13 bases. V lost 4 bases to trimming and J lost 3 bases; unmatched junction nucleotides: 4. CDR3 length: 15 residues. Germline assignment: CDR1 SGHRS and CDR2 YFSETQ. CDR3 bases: TGCGCCAGCAGCGCGGGGACTAGCGGGAACTACGAGCAGTACTTC. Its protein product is CASSAGTSGNYEQYF. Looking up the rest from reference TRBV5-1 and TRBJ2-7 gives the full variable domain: KAGVTQTPRYLIKTRGQQVTLSCSPISGHRSVSWYQQTPGQGLQFLFEYFSETQRNKGNFPGRFSGRQFSNSRSEMNVSTLELGDSALYLCASSAGTSGNYEQYFGPGTRLTVT.

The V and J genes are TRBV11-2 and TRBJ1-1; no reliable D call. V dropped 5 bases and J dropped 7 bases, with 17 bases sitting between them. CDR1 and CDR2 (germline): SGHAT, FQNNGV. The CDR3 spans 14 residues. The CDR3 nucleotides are TGTGCCAGCAGCGCTTTGGGCGGGTTCGGTGAAGCTTTCTTT. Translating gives CASSALGGFGEAFF.

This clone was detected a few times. The CDR3 sequence is CASGTGSSYNSPLHF. In nucleotides, the CDR3 is TGTGCCAGCGGAACGGGGAGCTCCTATAATTCACCCCTCCACTTT. This chain links TRBV6-5 with TRBJ1-6; no firm D call. Germline lookup yields CDR1 MNHEY and CDR2 SVGAGI. Trimming took off 8 bases at V and 0 bases at J, with 11 bases between the two ends. This CDR3 comprises 15 residues.

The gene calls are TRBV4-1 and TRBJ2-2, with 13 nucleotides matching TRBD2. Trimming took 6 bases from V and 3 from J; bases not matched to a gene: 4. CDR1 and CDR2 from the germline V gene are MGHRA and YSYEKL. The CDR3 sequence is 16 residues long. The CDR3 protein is CASRPTSGGDTGELFF. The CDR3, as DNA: TGCGCCAGCAGACCCACTAGCGGGGGGGACACCGGGGAGCTGTTTTTT.

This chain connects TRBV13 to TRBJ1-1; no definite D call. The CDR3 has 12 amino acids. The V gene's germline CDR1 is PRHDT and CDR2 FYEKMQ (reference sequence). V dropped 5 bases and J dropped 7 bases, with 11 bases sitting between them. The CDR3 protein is CASSTRRDEAFF. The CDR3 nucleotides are TGTGCCAGCAGCACAAGACGGGATGAAGCTTTCTTT. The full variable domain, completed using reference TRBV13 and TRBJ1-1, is AAGVIQSPRHLIKEKRETATLKCYPIPRHDTVYWYQQGPGQDPQFLISFYEKMQSDKGSIPDRFSAQQFSDYHSELNMSSLELGDSALYFCASSTRRDEAFFGQGTRLTVV.

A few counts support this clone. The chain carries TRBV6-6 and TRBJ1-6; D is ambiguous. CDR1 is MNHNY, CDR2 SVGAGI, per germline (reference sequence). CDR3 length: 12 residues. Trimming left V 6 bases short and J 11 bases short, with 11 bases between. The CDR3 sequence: CASSLRETPLHF. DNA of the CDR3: TGTGCCAGCAGCTTAAGGGAGACACCCCTCCACTTT.

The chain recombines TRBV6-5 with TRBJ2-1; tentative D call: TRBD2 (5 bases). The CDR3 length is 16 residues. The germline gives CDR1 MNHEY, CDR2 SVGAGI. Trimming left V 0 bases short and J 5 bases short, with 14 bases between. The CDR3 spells CASSYSGEGLDNEQFF. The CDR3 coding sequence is TGTGCCAGCAGTTACTCAGGAGAGGGTCTGGACAATGAGCAGTTCTTC.

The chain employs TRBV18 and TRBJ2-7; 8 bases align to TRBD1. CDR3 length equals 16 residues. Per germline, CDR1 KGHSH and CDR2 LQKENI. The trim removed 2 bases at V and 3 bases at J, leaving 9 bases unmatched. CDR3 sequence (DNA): TGTGCCAGCTCACCATTGGGGACAGGCCTTAACTACGAGCAGTACTTC. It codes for CASSPLGTGLNYEQYF.

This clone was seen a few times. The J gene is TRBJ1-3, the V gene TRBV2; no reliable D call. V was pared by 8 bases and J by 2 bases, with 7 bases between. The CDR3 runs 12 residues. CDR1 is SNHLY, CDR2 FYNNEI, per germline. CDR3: CASLDAGNTIYF. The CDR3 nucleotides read TGTGCCAGCCTAGATGCTGGAAACACCATATATTTT.

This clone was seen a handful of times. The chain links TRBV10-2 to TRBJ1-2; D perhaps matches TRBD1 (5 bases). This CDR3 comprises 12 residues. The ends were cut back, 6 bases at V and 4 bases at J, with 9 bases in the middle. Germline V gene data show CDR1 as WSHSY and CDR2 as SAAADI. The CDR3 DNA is TGCGCCAGCAGGATTGACAGCTATGGCTACACCTTC. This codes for CASRIDSYGYTF.

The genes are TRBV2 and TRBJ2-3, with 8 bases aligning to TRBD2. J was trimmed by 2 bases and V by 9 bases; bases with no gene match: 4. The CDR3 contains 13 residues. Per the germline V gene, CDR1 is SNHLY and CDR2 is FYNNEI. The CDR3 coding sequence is TGTGCCAGATATAGCGGGGACACAGATACGCAGTATTTT. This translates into CARYSGDTDTQYF. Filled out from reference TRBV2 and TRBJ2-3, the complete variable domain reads EPEVTQTPSHQVTQMGQEVILRCVPISNHLYFYWYRQILGQKVEFLVSFYNNEISEKSEIFDDQFSVERPDGSNFTLKIRSTKLEDSAMYFCARYSGDTDTQYFGPGTRLTVL.

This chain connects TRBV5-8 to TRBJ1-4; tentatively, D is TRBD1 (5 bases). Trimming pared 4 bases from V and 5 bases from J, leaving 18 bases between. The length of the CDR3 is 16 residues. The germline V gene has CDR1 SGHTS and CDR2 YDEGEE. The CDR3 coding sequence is TGTGCCAGCAGCCTTGGACAAGCTCACGGGAATGAAAAACTGTTTTTT. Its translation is CASSLGQAHGNEKLFF.

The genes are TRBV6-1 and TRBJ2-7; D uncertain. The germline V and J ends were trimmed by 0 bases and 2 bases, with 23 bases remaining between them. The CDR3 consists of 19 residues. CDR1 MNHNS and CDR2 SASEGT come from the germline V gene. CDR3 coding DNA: TGTGCCAGCAGTGAAGCTCTGGCAGGTTATAGTTCGATCACCTACGAGCAGTACTTC. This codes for CASSEALAGYSSITYEQYF.

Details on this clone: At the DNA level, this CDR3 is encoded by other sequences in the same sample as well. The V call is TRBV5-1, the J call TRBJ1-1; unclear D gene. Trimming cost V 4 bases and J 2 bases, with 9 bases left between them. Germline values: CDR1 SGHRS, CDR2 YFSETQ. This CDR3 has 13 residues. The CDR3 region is CASSPRGNTEAFF. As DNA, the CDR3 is TGCGCCAGCAGCCCCCGAGGCAACACTGAAGCTTTCTTT.

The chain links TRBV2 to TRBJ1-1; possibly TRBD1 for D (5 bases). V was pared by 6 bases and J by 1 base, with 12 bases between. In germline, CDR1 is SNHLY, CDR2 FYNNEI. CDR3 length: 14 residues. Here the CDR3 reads CASRGGSANTEAFF. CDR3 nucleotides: TGTGCCAGCAGGGGGGGGAGTGCGAACACTGAAGCTTTCTTT.

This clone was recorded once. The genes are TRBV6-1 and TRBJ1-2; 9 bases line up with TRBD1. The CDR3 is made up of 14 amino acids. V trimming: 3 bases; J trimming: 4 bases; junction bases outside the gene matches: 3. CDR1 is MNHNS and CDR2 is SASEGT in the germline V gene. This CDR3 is CASSDTGGFYGYTF. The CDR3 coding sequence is TGTGCCAGCAGTGATACAGGGGGCTTCTATGGCTACACCTTC.

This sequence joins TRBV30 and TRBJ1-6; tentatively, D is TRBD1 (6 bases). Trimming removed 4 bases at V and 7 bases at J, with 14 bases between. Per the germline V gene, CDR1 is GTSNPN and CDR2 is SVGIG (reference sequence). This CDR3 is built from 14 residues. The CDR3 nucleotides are TGTGCCTGGACCCCGGACAGAAGCAATTCACCCCTCCACTTT. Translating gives CAWTPDRSNSPLHF.

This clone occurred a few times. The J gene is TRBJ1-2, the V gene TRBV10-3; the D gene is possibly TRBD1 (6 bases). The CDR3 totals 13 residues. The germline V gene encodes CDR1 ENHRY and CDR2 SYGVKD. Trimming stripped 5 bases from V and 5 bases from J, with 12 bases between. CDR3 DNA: TGTGCCATCAGTCTTGGGGGCGGGTATGGCTACACCTTC. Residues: CAISLGGGYGYTF.